The 16 T cell receptor beta chains below all came from one sample that was sequenced in a study of long-term antiretroviral therapy in people with HIV (dated by TCRdb to between 2022 and 2023). The immunoSEQ hsTCRB v3.0 assay was used at survey level resolution for TRB variable region sequencing. TCRdb obtained this table from immuneACCESS and retained in-frame rearrangements with V and J assigned. These tables miss some clones; where compared with another copy, unresolved V genes account for less than half of the shortfall, and the remainder is unexplained. In this sample the table shows about 11,000 clones, approximately 82% of which occur a single time. In total, the top ten clones hold around an eighth of the sample. This specimen was unsorted PBMCs, taken 1.2 years after starting antiretroviral therapy. The receptors shown here come from a man aged 40-55 years with HIV.

This sequence joins TRBV4-1 and TRBJ1-2; tentative D call: TRBD1 (5 bases). This CDR3 is built from 15 residues. V was trimmed by 4 bases and J by 4 bases, leaving 16 bases between them. Germline-derived CDR1 and CDR2 are MGHRA and YSYEKL. CDR3 nucleotides: TGCGCCAGCAGCCCGACAGCCCCCGCGGGCTATGGCTACACCTTC. Translated, it gives CASSPTAPAGYGYTF.

V is TRBV9 and J is TRBJ2-3, with TRBD2 matching over 13 bases. Germline loops: CDR1 SGDLS, CDR2 YYNGEE. The V gene end was trimmed by 0 bases and the J gene end by 1 base; junction bases not matched to a gene: 5. This CDR3 spans 18 amino acids. The CDR3 DNA reads as TGTGCCAGCAGCGTAGAACTAGCGGGGGGGCTGGGCACAGATACGCAGTATTTT. This codes for CASSVELAGGLGTDTQYF.

This clone was seen more than once but under ten times. The V and J genes are TRBV10-3 and TRBJ2-5, with 10 bases fitting TRBD1. This CDR3 is 13 amino acids long. Trimming took 10 bases from V and 5 from J; bases not matched to a gene: 7. In germline, CDR1 is ENHRY, CDR2 SYGVKD. This CDR3 is CATWDRGGETQYF. For the CDR3, the DNA is TGTGCCACCTGGGACAGGGGTGGGGAGACCCAGTACTTC.

V gene TRBV18 combines with J gene TRBJ2-2; D call uncertain. Trimming cost V 2 bases and J 3 bases, with 7 bases left between them. The germline gives CDR1 KGHSH, CDR2 LQKENI. The CDR3 is 14 residues long. CDR3 in amino acids: CASSPGYDTGELFF. DNA of the CDR3: TGTGCCAGCTCACCAGGTTATGACACCGGGGAGCTGTTTTTT.

The chain carries TRBV9 and TRBJ2-1; D ambiguous. CDR1 and CDR2 (germline): SGDLS, YYNGEE. The CDR3 totals 14 residues. The V and J ends lost 2 bases and 3 bases respectively, with 9 bases between them. CDR3 sequence reads: CASSVGSDYNEQFF. The CDR3 DNA reads as TGTGCCAGCAGCGTCGGGTCCGACTACAATGAGCAGTTCTTC.

The chain recombines TRBV27 with TRBJ1-1; 8 bases align to TRBD1. The germline CDR1 and CDR2 sequences are MNHEY and SMNVEV (reference sequence). CDR3 length equals 14 residues. The J segment lost 3 bases and the V segment lost 8 bases, leaving 8 bases of the junction unmatched. CDR3 sequence: CASAIGQGYTEAFF. CDR3 coding DNA: TGTGCCAGCGCGATCGGACAGGGCTACACTGAAGCTTTCTTT.

The chain carries TRBV6-5 and TRBJ1-3; TRBD1 matches at 8 bases. Germline CDR1 is MNHEY and CDR2 is SVGAGI. V lost 4 bases to trimming and J lost 4 bases; unmatched junction nucleotides: 6. The CDR3 runs to 15 residues. CDR3 DNA sequence: TGTGCCAGCAGTTTCAACCGACAGGGGGGAAACACCATATATTTT. Residues: CASSFNRQGGNTIYF.

This clone was counted only a few times. V and J are TRBV2 and TRBJ2-2; 7 bases are shared with TRBD2. The V gene's germline CDR1 is SNHLY and CDR2 FYNNEI. The V and J ends lost 6 bases and 4 bases, in that order; junction bases with no gene match: 5. CDR3 length: 14 amino acids. For the CDR3, the DNA is TGTGCCAGCAGGGGGAGGGCGGGCACCGGGGAGCTGTTTTTT. This sequence encodes CASRGRAGTGELFF.

The rearrangement uses TRBV14 and TRBJ2-2; TRBD2 matches 7 bases. The CDR3 length is 17 residues. The V gene's germline CDR1 is SGHDN and CDR2 FVKESK. The trim removed 0 bases at V and 0 bases at J, leaving 4 bases unmatched. The CDR3 bases are TGTGCCAGCAGCCAAGATCTAGCGGACGCGAACACCGGGGAGCTGTTTTTT. Translating gives CASSQDLADANTGELFF.

The rearrangement links TRBV5-4 to TRBJ1-2, with D tentatively TRBD1 (5 bases). V gave up 0 bases and J gave up 5 bases, with 14 bases separating them. CDR1 and CDR2 (germline): SGHNT, YYREEE (reference sequence). CDR3 length: 15 residues. The CDR3 coding sequence is TGTGCCAGCAGCTTGGGAGGCAGGGAGGGGTATGGCTACACCTTC. Translation gives CASSLGGREGYGYTF.

CDR3 in amino acids: CASSQEMVVNTEAFF. CDR3 nucleotides: TGCGCCAGCAGCCAAGAAATGGTAGTGAACACTGAAGCTTTCTTT. This rearrangement joins TRBV4-1 to TRBJ1-1; D is unresolved. Per the germline V gene, CDR1 is MGHRA and CDR2 is YSYEKL. CDR3 length: 15 residues. V was clipped by 0 bases and J by 0 bases, with 8 bases between them.

The V call is TRBV19, the J call TRBJ2-3; D gene unclear. Trimming shortened V by 1 base and J by 3 bases, and 11 bases separated the two germline ends. The CDR3 sequence is 15 residues long. CDR1 and CDR2 from the germline V gene are LNHDA and SQIVND (reference sequence). The CDR3 DNA is TGTGCCAGTAGTATAGCGGGTAGTGGGACAGATACGCAGTATTTT. Protein product: CASSIAGSGTDTQYF.

The CDR3 spells CASSPRGSGGASTGELFF. CDR3 DNA: TGTGCCAGCAGCCCCCGAGGCAGCGGGGGGGCTTCTACCGGGGAGCTGTTTTTT. The V call is TRBV5-8, the J call TRBJ2-2; TRBD2 matches at 10 bases. This CDR3 contains 18 residues. Per germline, CDR1 SGHTS and CDR2 YDEGEE. The V and J ends lost 4 bases and 5 bases, in that order; junction bases with no gene match: 14. Supplemented by reference TRBV5-8 and TRBJ2-2, the full variable domain reads EAGVTQSPTHLIKTRGQQATLRCSPISGHTSVYWYQQALGLGLQFLLWYDEGEERNRGNFPPRFSGRQFPNYSSELNVNALELEDSALYLCASSPRGSGGASTGELFFGEGSRLTVL.

The chain uses TRBV5-1 and TRBJ2-6; 8 bases are a match to TRBD1. Losses at the gene ends were 2 bases for V and 0 bases for J; bases not matched to a gene: 10. This CDR3 region has 19 residues. Germline values: CDR1 SGHRS, CDR2 YFSETQ. The CDR3 protein is CASSFNMGQVNSGANVLTF. The CDR3 DNA reads TGCGCCAGCAGCTTTAATATGGGACAGGTAAACTCTGGGGCCAACGTCCTGACTTTC.

The chain is built from TRBV2 and TRBJ2-3, with D possibly TRBD2 on 6 matching bases. This CDR3 spans 14 amino acids. Between the trimmed V and J ends, which lost 7 bases and 4 bases, there was a span of 15 bases. CDR1 and CDR2 from the germline V gene are SNHLY and FYNNEI. CDR3 nucleotides: TGTGCCAGCATCGAGCGGGTATTGGCAGATACGCAGTATTTT. Translated, it gives CASIERVLADTQYF. The full variable domain, in which reference TRBV2 and TRBJ2-3 provide the parts outside the CDR3, is EPEVTQTPSHQVTQMGQEVILRCVPISNHLYFYWYRQILGQKVEFLVSFYNNEISEKSEIFDDQFSVERPDGSNFTLKIRSTKLEDSAMYFCASIERVLADTQYFGPGTRLTVL.

The CDR3 DNA follows: TGTGCCAGCAGCGGCCTACCGGACAGGACGTATAATTCACCCCTCCACTTT. It specifies CASSGLPDRTYNSPLHF. V is TRBV9 and J is TRBJ1-6, with 7 bases matching TRBD1. Trimming took 3 bases from V and 4 from J; bases not matched to a gene: 10. Germline loops: CDR1 SGDLS, CDR2 YYNGEE. CDR3 length: 17 amino acids.